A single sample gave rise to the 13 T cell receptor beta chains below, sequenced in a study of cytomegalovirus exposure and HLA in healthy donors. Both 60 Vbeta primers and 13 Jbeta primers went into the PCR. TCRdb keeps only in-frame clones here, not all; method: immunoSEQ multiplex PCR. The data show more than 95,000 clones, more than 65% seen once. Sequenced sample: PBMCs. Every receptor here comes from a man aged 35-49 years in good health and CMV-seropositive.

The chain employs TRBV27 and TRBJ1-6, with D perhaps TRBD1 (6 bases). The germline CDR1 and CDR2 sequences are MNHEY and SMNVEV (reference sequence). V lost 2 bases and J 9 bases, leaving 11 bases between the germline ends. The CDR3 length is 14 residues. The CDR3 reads CASSLGGAGSPLHF. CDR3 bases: TGTGCCAGCAGTTTAGGGGGGGCGGGTTCACCCCTCCACTTT.

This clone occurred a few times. The CDR3 region is CASSVTSGDIETQYF. CDR3 bases: TGTGCCAGCAGCGTAACTAGCGGGGATATAGAGACCCAGTACTTC. This chain joins TRBV9 and TRBJ2-5; 10 bases agree with TRBD2. The CDR3 loop spans 15 amino acids. Germline CDR1 SGDLS, CDR2 YYNGEE. The trim removed 1 base at V and 4 bases at J, leaving 4 bases unmatched.

CDR3 protein: CASSQDRLAGGWEQYF. The CDR3 DNA is TGCGCCAGCAGCCAAGATCGGTTAGCGGGAGGCTGGGAGCAGTACTTC. The rearrangement joins TRBV4-1 to TRBJ2-7; 10 bases are shared with TRBD2. The V and J ends lost 0 bases and 7 bases, in that order; junction bases with no gene match: 9. This CDR3 contains 16 residues. Germline lookup yields CDR1 MGHRA and CDR2 YSYEKL.

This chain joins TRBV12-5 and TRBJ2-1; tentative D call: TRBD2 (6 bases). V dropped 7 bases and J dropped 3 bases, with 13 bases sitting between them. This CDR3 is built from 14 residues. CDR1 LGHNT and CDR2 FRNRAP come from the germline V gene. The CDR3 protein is CASVPGEVYNEQFF. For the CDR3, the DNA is TGTGCTAGTGTTCCTGGGGAGGTCTACAATGAGCAGTTCTTC.

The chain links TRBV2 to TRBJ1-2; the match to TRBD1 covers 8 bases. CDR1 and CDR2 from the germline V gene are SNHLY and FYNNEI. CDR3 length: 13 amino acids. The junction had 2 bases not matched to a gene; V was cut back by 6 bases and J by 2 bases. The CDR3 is CASRWTGNYGYTF. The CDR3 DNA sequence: TGTGCCAGCAGGTGGACAGGGAACTATGGCTACACCTTC.

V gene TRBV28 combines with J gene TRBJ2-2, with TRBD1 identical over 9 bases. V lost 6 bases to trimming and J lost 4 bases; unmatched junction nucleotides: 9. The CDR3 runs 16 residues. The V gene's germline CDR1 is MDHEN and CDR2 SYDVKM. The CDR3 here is CASSRTQGAGTGELFF. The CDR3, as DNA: TGTGCCAGCAGCAGAACACAGGGGGCTGGCACCGGGGAGCTGTTTTTT.

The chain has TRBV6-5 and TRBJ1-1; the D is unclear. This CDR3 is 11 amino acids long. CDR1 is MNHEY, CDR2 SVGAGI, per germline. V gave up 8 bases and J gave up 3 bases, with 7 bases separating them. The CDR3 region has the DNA TGTGCCAGCCAGAGGGACACTGAAGCTTTCTTT. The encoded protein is CASQRDTEAFF.

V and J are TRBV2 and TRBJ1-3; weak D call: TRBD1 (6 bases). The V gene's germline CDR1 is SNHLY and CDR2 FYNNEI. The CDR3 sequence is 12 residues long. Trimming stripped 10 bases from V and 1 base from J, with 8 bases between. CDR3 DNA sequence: TGTGCCACACAGGGATCTGGAAACACCATATATTTT. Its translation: CATQGSGNTIYF. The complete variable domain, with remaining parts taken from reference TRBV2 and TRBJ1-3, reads EPEVTQTPSHQVTQMGQEVILRCVPISNHLYFYWYRQILGQKVEFLVSFYNNEISEKSEIFDDQFSVERPDGSNFTLKIRSTKLEDSAMYFCATQGSGNTIYFGEGSWLTVV.

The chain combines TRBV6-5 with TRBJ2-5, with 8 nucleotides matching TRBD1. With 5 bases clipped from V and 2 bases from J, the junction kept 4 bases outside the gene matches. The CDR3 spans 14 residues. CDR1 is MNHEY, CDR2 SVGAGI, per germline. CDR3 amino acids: CASSPWTGQETQYF. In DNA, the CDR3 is TGTGCCAGCAGTCCATGGACAGGGCAAGAGACCCAGTACTTC.

CDR3 loop: CATRRLAGDSDTQYF. The DNA of the CDR3 is TGTGCCACACGGAGGCTAGCGGGAGACTCAGATACGCAGTATTTT. The chain recombines TRBV27 with TRBJ2-3, with 10 bases lining up with TRBD2. CDR1 MNHEY and CDR2 SMNVEV come from the germline V gene (reference sequence). This CDR3 has 15 amino acids. V trimming: 10 bases; J trimming: 4 bases; junction bases outside the gene matches: 11.

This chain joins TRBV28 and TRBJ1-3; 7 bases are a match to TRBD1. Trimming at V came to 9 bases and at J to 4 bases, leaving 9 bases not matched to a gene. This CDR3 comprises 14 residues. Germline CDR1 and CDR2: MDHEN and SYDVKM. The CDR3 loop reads CASLTGDSGNTIYF. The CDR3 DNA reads TGTGCCAGTCTAACAGGGGATTCAGGAAACACCATATATTTT.

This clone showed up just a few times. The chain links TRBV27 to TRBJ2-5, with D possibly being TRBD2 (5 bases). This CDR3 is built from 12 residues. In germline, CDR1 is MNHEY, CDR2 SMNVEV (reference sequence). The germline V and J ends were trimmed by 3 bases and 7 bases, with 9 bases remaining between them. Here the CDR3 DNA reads TGTGCCAGCAGTTTGGACTTAAGGACCCAGTACTTC. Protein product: CASSLDLRTQYF.

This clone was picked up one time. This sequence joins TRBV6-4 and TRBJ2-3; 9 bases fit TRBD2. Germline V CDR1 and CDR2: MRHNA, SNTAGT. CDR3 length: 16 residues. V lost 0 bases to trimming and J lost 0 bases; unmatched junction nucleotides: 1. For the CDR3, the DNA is TGTGCCAGCAGTGACTCGACTAGCGGTAGCACAGATACGCAGTATTTT. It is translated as CASSDSTSGSTDTQYF.